These 18 T cell receptor beta chains came from one sample sequenced in a study of blood T cell repertoires in COVID-19. Clones were read by immunoSEQ multiplex PCR, and TCRdb kept only the in-frame ones, dropping some. The table lists more than 150,000 clones, around 87% of them singletons. Sequencing used peripheral blood. These TCRs come from a woman in her sixties or seventies with COVID-19, enrolled during active disease.

The chain carries TRBV9 and TRBJ1-6; D is perhaps TRBD1 (5 bases). The CDR3 is 15 amino acids. Germline CDR1 and CDR2: SGDLS and YYNGEE. Trimming removed 0 bases from V and 7 bases from J, with 11 bases in between. CDR3 coding DNA: TGTGCCAGCAGCGTAGGGGCAGGGCTCAATTCACCCCTCCACTTT. It specifies CASSVGAGLNSPLHF.

V usage is TRBV20-1 and J usage is TRBJ2-2; a possible D gene is TRBD2 (6 bases). The length of the CDR3 is 12 residues. The V gene lost 3 bases and the J gene lost 7 bases, with 9 bases spanning the gap. CDR1 is DFQATT and CDR2 is SNEGSKA in the germline V gene (reference sequence). DNA of the CDR3: TGCAGTGCTAGTCCGGGAGTCGGGGAGCTGTTTTTT. Protein product: CSASPGVGELFF.

The CDR3 sequence is CASSYQQALYGYTF. In DNA, the CDR3 is TGTGCCAGCAGCTACCAACAGGCGCTCTATGGCTACACCTTC. The chain uses TRBV3-1 (or the pseudogene TRBV3-2) and TRBJ1-2; TRBD1 might be the D (5 bases). The length of the CDR3 is 14 residues. Trimming stripped 5 bases from V and 4 bases from J, with 14 bases between. Germline-derived CDR1 and CDR2 are LGHDT and YNNKEL (reference sequence).

This chain uses TRBV7-3 with TRBJ2-7, with 8 bases identical to TRBD2. V shed 2 bases, J shed 1 base, and the junction held 4 bases outside the gene matches. Germline V gives CDR1 SGHTA, CDR2 FQGTGA. The CDR3 runs 15 residues. The CDR3 DNA reads as TGTGCCAGCAGCTTAGCGGGAGGACGATCCTACGAGCAGTACTTC. Its translation: CASSLAGGRSYEQYF.

This clone ranks as medium-sized (0.01 to 0.1%). The chain is built from TRBV4-1 and TRBJ1-4, with a tentative D call TRBD1 (5 bases). V shed 6 bases and J shed 2 bases, with 10 bases lying between them. The V gene's germline CDR1 is MGHRA and CDR2 YSYEKL. The CDR3 is 14 residues long. The DNA for the CDR3 is TGCGCCAGCAGTCGGGGGGATACTAATGAAAAACTGTTTTTT. The encoded protein is CASSRGDTNEKLFF.

The count of this clone is one. This chain joins TRBV9 and TRBJ1-1; 9 nucleotides agree with TRBD1. V shed 3 bases and J 5 bases; nucleotides not matched to a gene: 8. The germline CDR1 and CDR2 sequences are SGDLS and YYNGEE. The CDR3 length is 15 residues. CDR3 in amino acids: CASSAPQGAGTEAFF. CDR3 in DNA: TGTGCCAGCAGCGCCCCACAGGGGGCGGGAACTGAAGCTTTCTTT.

V is TRBV7-2 and J is TRBJ1-1, with TRBD1 as a possible D gene (5 bases). Per germline, CDR1 SGHTA and CDR2 FQGNSA. This CDR3 comprises 13 residues. Between the trimmed V and J ends, which lost 5 bases and 1 base, there was a span of 8 bases. DNA for the CDR3: TGTGCCAGCAGCGTAGACAGGAACACTGAAGCTTTCTTT. This sequence encodes CASSVDRNTEAFF.

The rearrangement links TRBV11-2 to TRBJ2-7; the D gene is possibly TRBD2 (6 bases). Germline CDR1 SGHAT, CDR2 FQNNGV. Trimming shortened V by 6 bases and J by 4 bases, and 19 bases separated the two germline ends. The CDR3 has 15 residues. This CDR3 is CASSSTSRTNYEQYF. As DNA, the CDR3 is TGTGCCAGCAGTTCTACTTCCAGGACTAATTACGAGCAGTACTTC.

V usage is TRBV2 and J usage is TRBJ1-5; TRBD1 aligns across 9 bases. V dropped 4 bases and J dropped 3; count of bases not matched to a gene: 7. The germline V gene encodes CDR1 SNHLY and CDR2 FYNNEI. CDR3 length: 16 residues. This CDR3 reads CASSAMGQGLNQPQHF. CDR3 in DNA: TGTGCCAGCAGTGCAATGGGACAGGGCCTCAATCAGCCCCAGCATTTT. Filled out from reference TRBV2 and TRBJ1-5, the complete variable domain reads EPEVTQTPSHQVTQMGQEVILRCVPISNHLYFYWYRQILGQKVEFLVSFYNNEISEKSEIFDDQFSVERPDGSNFTLKIRSTKLEDSAMYFCASSAMGQGLNQPQHFGDGTRLSIL.

This sequence joins TRBV2 and TRBJ1-6, with a weak D call TRBD1 (6 bases). From germline, CDR1 is SNHLY and CDR2 FYNNEI. The CDR3 runs to 16 residues. V dropped 1 base and J dropped 7 bases, with 14 bases sitting between them. Here the CDR3 reads CASSEGAGDGNSPLHF. The DNA for the CDR3 is TGTGCCAGCAGTGAAGGTGCAGGGGATGGCAATTCACCCCTCCACTTT.

The chain uses TRBV7-3 and TRBJ2-3; no reliable D call. The V and J ends lost 1 base and 4 bases respectively, with 6 bases between them. The length of the CDR3 is 13 residues. The germline CDR1 and CDR2 sequences are SGHTA and FQGTGA. CDR3 coding DNA: TGTGCCAGCAGCTTAATGTCGTCAGATACGCAGTATTTT. This gives the protein CASSLMSSDTQYF.

The genes are TRBV19 and TRBJ1-1; 7 bases agree with TRBD1. Germline V gene lookup returns CDR1 LNHDA and CDR2 SQIVND (reference sequence). V gave up 10 bases and J gave up 6 bases; unmatched junction bases: 8. CDR3 length: 12 amino acids. The CDR3 DNA reads TGTGCCACCGAGGACAGGCGCGCTGAAGCTTTCTTT. Protein sequence: CATEDRRAEAFF. The full variable domain, its missing parts supplied by reference TRBV19 and TRBJ1-1, is DGGITQSPKYLFRKEGQNVTLSCEQNLNHDAMYWYRQDPGQGLRLIYYSQIVNDFQKGDIAEGYSVSREKKESFPLTVTSAQKNPTAFYLCATEDRRAEAFFGQGTRLTVV.

J is TRBJ2-7 and V is TRBV5-1, with D maybe TRBD2 (5 bases). The CDR3 runs 14 residues. Germline CDR1 reads SGHRS; CDR2 reads YFSETQ. The V end was cut by 1 base, the J end by 6 bases, with 14 bases between. The CDR3 reads CASSLNPGFLEQYF. In DNA form, the CDR3 reads TGCGCCAGCAGCTTGAATCCGGGATTCCTCGAGCAGTACTTC.

The chain is built from TRBV27 and TRBJ2-7, with a possible D match to TRBD2 (6 bases). Looked up from germline, CDR1 is MNHEY and CDR2 is SMNVEV (reference sequence). V was cut by 2 bases and J by 4 bases, with 12 bases left in between. CDR3 length: 14 residues. The CDR3 coding sequence is TGTGCCAGCAGTTTAGGAGGGCAGGAGTACGAGCAGTACTTC. Protein sequence: CASSLGGQEYEQYF.

The chain links TRBV30 to TRBJ2-1, with TRBD2 matching over 7 bases. The CDR3 sequence is 15 residues long. V shed 0 bases, J shed 2 bases, and the junction held 4 bases outside the gene matches. The V gene's germline CDR1 is GTSNPN and CDR2 SVGIG (reference sequence). DNA of the CDR3: TGTGCCTGGAGTGTAACCCTAGCGGCCTACAATGAGCAGTTCTTC. The encoded protein is CAWSVTLAAYNEQFF.

J is TRBJ1-2 and V is TRBV19, with a possible D match to TRBD1 (6 bases). Trimming took 6 bases from V and 0 from J, leaving 14 bases between them. There are 15 residues in the CDR3. The germline V gene has CDR1 LNHDA and CDR2 SQIVND (reference sequence). DNA of the CDR3: TGTGCCAGTAGAGGGGCCGGGACATCTAACTATGGCTACACCTTC. Protein product: CASRGAGTSNYGYTF.

The chain links TRBV6-2 or TRBV6-3 to TRBJ1-2; D remains unclear. The CDR3 totals 16 residues. Trimming pared 4 bases from V and 0 bases from J, leaving 15 bases between. The germline gives CDR1 MNHEY, CDR2 SVGEGT. CDR3 in DNA: TGTGCCAGCAGTTCAGGTTTCCTCTCACCTAACTATGGCTACACCTTC. Its translation is CASSSGFLSPNYGYTF.

This clone showed up just once. The chain carries TRBV28 and TRBJ1-4, with 8 positions matching TRBD1. The germline V gene encodes CDR1 MDHEN and CDR2 SYDVKM. The CDR3 loop spans 17 amino acids. V was clipped by 5 bases and J by 0 bases; unmatched bases: 8. Written as DNA, the CDR3 is TGTGCCAGCAGTGAACTACAGGGGGGCGCAACTAATGAAAAACTGTTTTTT. Encoded protein: CASSELQGGATNEKLFF.